The source of this TCR beta chain is a study of cytomegalovirus exposure and HLA in healthy donors. Study results and caveats: In an earlier analysis, in 587 donors, most V segments appeared productive either ~90% or ~30% of the time.

The primer mix had 60 Vbeta and 13 Jbeta primers. Method: immunoSEQ multiplex PCR; TCRdb's copy keeps in-frame clones and lacks some. Seen here are some 90,000 clones, approximately 79% observed once, and the top ten hold 2.7%. This clone was detected once. Its antigen is unidentified. Germline and junction disagree at one end, which may indicate a read error. Source material: PBMCs. This receptor was obtained from a man younger than 45 in good health and CMV-seronegative.

CDR3 DNA: TGTGCCAGTAGTTTAGACAGGGCTCAATACGGCTACACCTTC. Translating gives CASSLDRAQYGYTF. J is TRBJ1-2 and V is TRBV19; 7 bases agree with TRBD1. The CDR3 is made up of 14 amino acids. CDR1 is LNHDA, CDR2 SQIVND, per germline (reference sequence).